The next 26 T cell receptor beta chains were all read from a single sample in a study of blood T cell repertoires in COVID-19. TCRdb's copy holds only in-frame clones and misses some; the assay was immunoSEQ multiplex PCR. This sample has 150,000 to 170,000 clones; around 79% occur once, and the top ten carry approximately 1.8%. The sequenced sample was peripheral blood. These receptors all come from a man aged 80 or over with acute or convalescent COVID-19.

This clone was picked up a small number of times. The same CDR3 can be traced to other DNA sequences in this sample. This chain connects TRBV5-1 to TRBJ2-2; D perhaps matches TRBD1 (5 bases). Trimming cost V 0 bases and J 4 bases, with 7 bases left between them. This CDR3 contains 14 residues. The germline gives CDR1 SGHRS, CDR2 YFSETQ. CDR3 loop: CASSLGQGTGELFF. The CDR3 DNA reads as TGCGCCAGCAGCTTGGGGCAGGGCACCGGGGAGCTGTTTTTT.

This clone was recorded a few times. The CDR3 sequence is CASSLNGGYEQYF. Written as DNA, the CDR3 is TGTGCCAGCAGCTTAAACGGGGGTTACGAGCAGTACTTC. The chain couples TRBV7-3 to TRBJ2-7; weak D call: TRBD2 (6 bases). This CDR3 is 13 amino acids long. Germline CDR1 SGHTA, CDR2 FQGTGA. Trimming removed 1 base at V and 4 bases at J, with 8 bases between.

This chain joins TRBV30 and TRBJ1-2; 7 positions agree with TRBD1. V shed 3 bases and J 6 bases; nucleotides not matched to a gene: 10. CDR3 size: 14 residues. Looked up from germline, CDR1 is GTSNPN and CDR2 is SVGIG (reference sequence). The CDR3 is CAWSSLTGFHGYTF. Here the CDR3 DNA reads TGTGCCTGGAGCAGCCTGACAGGGTTTCATGGCTACACCTTC.

This chain joins TRBV19 and TRBJ2-3; weak D call: TRBD1 (6 bases). The germline gives CDR1 LNHDA, CDR2 SQIVND (reference sequence). CDR3 size: 14 residues. Trimming removed 5 bases at V and 5 bases at J, with 14 bases between. The CDR3 DNA reads TGTGCCAGTAGTTTCAGGGGTATCGGAGATACGCAGTATTTT. Translation gives CASSFRGIGDTQYF.

The chain uses TRBV14 and TRBJ1-2; no clear D gene. Trimming left V 0 bases short and J 4 bases short, with 6 bases between. The CDR3 runs to 13 residues. Per the germline V gene, CDR1 is SGHDN and CDR2 is FVKESK. CDR3 in amino acids: CASSQDPSYGYTF. The CDR3 DNA sequence: TGTGCCAGCAGCCAAGATCCCTCCTATGGCTACACCTTC.

The V gene is TRBV4-1, the J gene TRBJ2-7; tentatively, D is TRBD1 (5 bases). The CDR3 has 17 amino acids. Trimming took 0 bases from V and 3 from J, leaving 18 bases between them. Germline V CDR1 and CDR2: MGHRA, YSYEKL. CDR3 sequence reads: CASSQEPAGPINYEQYF. CDR3 DNA sequence: TGCGCCAGCAGCCAAGAACCCGCAGGGCCTATCAACTACGAGCAGTACTTC.

The rearrangement uses TRBV2 and TRBJ2-2; tentative D call: TRBD2 (5 bases). Germline assignment: CDR1 SNHLY and CDR2 FYNNEI. Trimming took 5 bases from V and 4 from J, leaving 11 bases between them. This CDR3 is 14 amino acids long. This CDR3 is CASSPFAGTGELFF. In DNA, the CDR3 is TGTGCCAGCAGTCCCTTTGCGGGCACCGGGGAGCTGTTTTTT.

The chain uses TRBV6-5 and TRBJ2-7, with D possibly matching TRBD1 (6 bases). CDR1 is MNHEY, CDR2 SVGAGI, per germline. V was cut by 10 bases and J by 2 bases, with 18 bases left in between. This CDR3 contains 14 residues. CDR3 sequence: CATLPPGHPYEQYV. CDR3 bases: TGTGCCACCCTCCCCCCGGGACACCCCTACGAGCAGTACGTC.

The rearrangement links TRBV29-1 to TRBJ1-5; D is possibly TRBD1 (6 bases). Germline loops: CDR1 SQVTM, CDR2 ANQGSEA. V was cut by 6 bases and J by 3 bases, with 15 bases left in between. This CDR3 is built from 14 residues. DNA for the CDR3: TGCAGCGTCTCAACCAACAGGGACAATCAGCCCCAGCATTTT. Translated: CSVSTNRDNQPQHF.

This sequence joins TRBV5-1 and TRBJ1-6, with D maybe TRBD1 (5 bases). The germline V and J ends were trimmed by 0 bases and 7 bases, with 11 bases remaining between them. The CDR3 contains 15 residues. Germline V lookup: CDR1 SGHRS, CDR2 YFSETQ. CDR3 loop: CASSLAVDRNSPLHF. CDR3 DNA: TGCGCCAGCAGCTTGGCTGTTGACAGAAATTCACCCCTCCACTTT.

The chain carries TRBV11-3 and TRBJ1-4; tentatively, D is TRBD1 (5 bases). The CDR3 totals 14 residues. The V end lost 5 bases, the J end lost 6 bases, and 13 bases lay between the germline ends. In germline, CDR1 is SGHNT, CDR2 YENEEA. The CDR3 is CASSAGGVDEKLFF. The CDR3 bases are TGTGCCAGCAGCGCCGGAGGGGTGGATGAAAAACTGTTTTTT. The entire variable domain, with the rest obtained from reference TRBV11-3 and TRBJ1-4, is as follows: EAGVVQSPRYKIIEKKQPVAFWCNPISGHNTLYWYLQNLGQGPELLIRYENEEAVDDSQLPKDRFSAERLKGVDSTLKIQPAELGDSAVYLCASSAGGVDEKLFFGSGTQLSVL.

The rearrangement joins TRBV5-1 to TRBJ2-2; 12 nucleotides align to TRBD2. The CDR3 totals 17 residues. V shed 4 bases, J shed 5 bases, and the junction held 9 bases outside the gene matches. Germline CDR1 SGHRS, CDR2 YFSETQ. CDR3 nucleotide sequence: TGCGCCAGCAGCCCCTGGACTAGCGGGGATGTAACCGGGGAGCTGTTTTTT. Amino acid sequence: CASSPWTSGDVTGELFF.

The V gene is TRBV27, the J gene TRBJ1-6, with a tentative D call TRBD1 (5 bases). The V end was cut by 7 bases, the J end by 10 bases, with 20 bases between. Germline CDR1 reads MNHEY; CDR2 reads SMNVEV (reference sequence). CDR3 size: 15 residues. CDR3 protein: CASTSSGGLQSPLHF. The CDR3 DNA reads as TGTGCCAGCACCTCTTCTGGGGGACTCCAGTCACCCCTCCACTTT.

The chain has TRBV19 and TRBJ1-5; TRBD1 aligns across 8 bases. Trimming at V came to 5 bases and at J to 6 bases, leaving 6 bases not matched to a gene. Germline V gives CDR1 LNHDA, CDR2 SQIVND (reference sequence). The CDR3 loop spans 14 amino acids. In nucleotides, the CDR3 is TGTGCCAGTAGTCAGGGGGCGCCGAGTCAGCCCCAGCATTTT. Translated, it gives CASSQGAPSQPQHF.

J is TRBJ2-7 and V is TRBV7-2; a weak D match, TRBD2 (5 bases). This CDR3 has 14 amino acids. Germline CDR1 is SGHTA and CDR2 is FQGNSA. V was cut by 5 bases and J by 1 base, with 12 bases left in between. The CDR3 loop reads CASSRGSESYEQYF. CDR3 DNA sequence: TGTGCCAGCAGCCGGGGTAGCGAATCCTACGAGCAGTACTTC.

This chain connects TRBV28 to TRBJ1-1, with 7 bases matching TRBD1. V shed 6 bases and J 1 base; nucleotides not matched to a gene: 5. Germline values: CDR1 MDHEN, CDR2 SYDVKM. This CDR3 region has 14 residues. The CDR3 spells CASSQGGSNTEAFF. The CDR3, as DNA: TGTGCCAGCAGCCAGGGGGGCTCGAACACTGAAGCTTTCTTT.

This clone was recorded a few times. The rearrangement uses TRBV18 and TRBJ2-7, with D uncertain. Germline V gene data show CDR1 as KGHSH and CDR2 as LQKENI. V shed 2 bases and J shed 1 base, with 12 bases lying between them. The CDR3 totals 15 residues. CDR3 nucleotide sequence: TGTGCCAGCTCACCAGAGGTAGCCAGTTCCTACGAGCAGTACTTC. Protein product: CASSPEVASSYEQYF.

The sample holds one count of this clone. V is TRBV19 and J is TRBJ1-5; 7 positions agree with TRBD1. The V gene end was trimmed by 3 bases and the J gene end by 0 bases; junction bases not matched to a gene: 8. Germline assignment: CDR1 LNHDA and CDR2 SQIVND (reference sequence). This CDR3 is built from 17 residues. The CDR3 bases are TGTGCCAGTAGTATTGCTTGGGGACAGAATAGCAATCAGCCCCAGCATTTT. Protein sequence: CASSIAWGQNSNQPQHF.

Here the CDR3 reads CASSREGAVNSPLHF. The CDR3, as DNA: TGTGCCAGCTCACGTGAGGGGGCGGTGAATTCACCCCTCCACTTT. This rearrangement joins TRBV18 to TRBJ1-6, with 7 bases lining up with TRBD1. V dropped 4 bases and J dropped 7; count of bases not matched to a gene: 7. In germline, CDR1 is KGHSH, CDR2 LQKENI. This CDR3 is built from 15 residues.

The V and J genes are TRBV9 and TRBJ2-2; TRBD2 matches at 9 bases. This CDR3 spans 14 amino acids. Germline CDR1 SGDLS, CDR2 YYNGEE. V dropped 7 bases and J dropped 6; count of bases not matched to a gene: 7. The CDR3 reads CASSGIAGAGELFF. In DNA, the CDR3 is TGTGCCAGCTCCGGCATAGCGGGAGCCGGGGAGCTGTTTTTT. The full variable domain, its missing parts supplied by reference TRBV9 and TRBJ2-2, is DSGVTQTPKHLITATGQRVTLRCSPRSGDLSVYWYQQSLDQGLQFLIQYYNGEERAKGNILERFSAQQFPDLHSELNLSSLELGDSALYFCASSGIAGAGELFFGEGSRLTVL.

The chain employs TRBV6-5 and TRBJ2-2; 7 nucleotides match TRBD1. Germline V gene sequence: CDR1 MNHEY, CDR2 SVGAGI. The CDR3 runs 16 residues. V was pared by 4 bases and J by 0 bases, with 5 bases of the junction left unmatched. The CDR3 protein is CASSLRTGTNTGELFF. The CDR3 DNA is TGTGCCAGCAGTTTAAGGACAGGAACGAACACCGGGGAGCTGTTTTTT.

Only a few counts were recorded for this clone. The chain is built from TRBV19 and TRBJ2-1, with 14 bases matching TRBD2. The length of the CDR3 is 19 residues. Germline loops: CDR1 LNHDA, CDR2 SQIVND (reference sequence). V shed 3 bases, J shed 0 bases, and the junction held 7 bases outside the gene matches. CDR3 region: CASSIRTSGGLPSYNEQFF. The CDR3 DNA sequence: TGTGCCAGTAGTATTAGGACTAGCGGGGGGCTACCCTCCTACAATGAGCAGTTCTTC.

The chain employs TRBV27 and TRBJ2-5, with 11 bases identical to TRBD2. J gave up 2 bases and V 6 bases, and 5 bases lay outside the gene matches. Germline V gene sequence: CDR1 MNHEY, CDR2 SMNVEV (reference sequence). CDR3 length: 15 residues. The chain's CDR3 is CASRRGTSGQETQYF. The CDR3 DNA follows: TGTGCCAGCAGGCGGGGGACTAGCGGACAAGAGACCCAGTACTTC.

The chain carries TRBV7-9 and TRBJ2-2; D may be TRBD1 (6 bases). V shed 5 bases and J shed 1 base, with 11 bases lying between them. The CDR3 contains 15 residues. Germline assignment: CDR1 SEHNR and CDR2 FQNEAQ (reference sequence). The CDR3 nucleotides read TGTGCCAGCAGCCCCCGGACAGAGAACACCGGGGAGCTGTTTTTT. Translating gives CASSPRTENTGELFF.

The chain is built from TRBV5-4 and TRBJ2-5; 9 bases line up with TRBD2. V was pared by 4 bases and J by 1 base, with 5 bases of the junction left unmatched. The CDR3 runs to 15 residues. Germline values: CDR1 SGHNT, CDR2 YYREEE (reference sequence). This CDR3 reads CASSLSGGLQETQYF. The DNA for the CDR3 is TGTGCCAGCAGCCTTAGCGGGGGACTCCAAGAGACCCAGTACTTC.

The V and J genes are TRBV6-5 and TRBJ1-5; 8 bases align to TRBD1. CDR1 is MNHEY and CDR2 is SVGAGI in the germline V gene. The CDR3 is 14 amino acids. J lost 9 bases, V lost 2 bases, and 6 bases had no gene match. CDR3 DNA: TGTGCCAGCAGTTACAGGCAGGGGGCACGGCCCCAGCATTTT. Its protein product is CASSYRQGARPQHF.